Below are 24 T cell receptor beta chains sequenced from a single sample in a study of T cells in Graves' hyperthyroidism and ophthalmopathy. Authors of the study amplified TCR beta CDR3 regions from RNA transcripts. Carried out on the TCR CDR3, a first-round RT-PCR used the HTBI primer set. TCRdb processed the multiplex PCR reads anew with MiXCR; each CDR3 protein has one entry. The table includes approximately 630,000 distinct CDR3 sequences, about a sixth detected once. The sequencing input was blood. The receptors were gathered from a young woman with Graves' hyperthyroidism.

This clonotype occurred many times. The CDR3, as DNA: TGCAGCGTTCCGGGGGACCCCTACGAGCAGTACTTC. Its translation is CSVPGDPYEQYF. This chain connects TRBV29-1 to TRBJ2-7, with D possibly matching TRBD2 (6 bases). V lost 5 bases, J lost 2 bases, and 10 bases lay in between. The CDR3 is 12 residues long. The germline V gene has CDR1 SQVTM and CDR2 ANQGSEA.

This clonotype appeared many times. The chain is built from TRBV29-1 and TRBJ2-5; TRBD2 agrees at 7 bases. Germline V CDR1 and CDR2: SQVTM, ANQGSEA. The CDR3 consists of 14 residues. The J segment lost 4 bases and the V segment lost 5 bases, leaving 10 bases of the junction unmatched. In DNA, the CDR3 is TGCAGCGTTCTGGGAGGGACGGCCGGAGAGACCCAGTACTTC. Encoded protein: CSVLGGTAGETQYF.

This clonotype turned up a few times. The rearrangement joins TRBV27 to TRBJ2-6; D remains ambiguous. Trimming took 6 bases from V and 2 from J, leaving 8 bases between them. The CDR3 spans 14 residues. Germline CDR1 reads MNHEY; CDR2 reads SMNVEV (reference sequence). CDR3 sequence reads: CASSLDTGANVLTF. CDR3 nucleotides: TGTGCCAGCAGCCTAGACACTGGGGCCAACGTCCTGACTTTC.

This clonotype was recorded many times. This chain joins TRBV7-2 and TRBJ1-1; D possibly corresponds to TRBD1 (6 bases). The V gene's germline CDR1 is SGHTA and CDR2 FQGNSA. This CDR3 spans 14 amino acids. Trimming left V 5 bases short and J 3 bases short, with 13 bases between. CDR3 sequence (DNA): TGTGCCAGCAGCCGGGACATATTTTACACTGAAGCTTTCTTT. Its protein is CASSRDIFYTEAFF.

This clonotype was observed a few times. The rearrangement links TRBV12-3 or TRBV12-4 to TRBJ2-1; D is possibly TRBD2 (7 bases). The CDR3 runs to 16 residues. The V gene lost 1 base and the J gene lost 7 bases, with 17 bases spanning the gap. CDR3 residues: CASSLGVGLGGNEQFF. CDR3 sequence (DNA): TGTGCCAGCAGTTTAGGGGTAGGACTAGGGGGGAATGAGCAGTTCTTC.

This clonotype has just a few counts. The V call is TRBV20-1, the J call TRBJ2-3; D unresolved. V was trimmed by 5 bases and J by 1 base, leaving 13 bases between them. The CDR3 sequence is 14 residues long. CDR1 and CDR2 from the germline V gene are DFQATT and SNEGSKA (reference sequence). The DNA of the CDR3 is TGCAGTGCTCCTTTGCTACGGGGCACAGATACGCAGTATTTT. It encodes CSAPLLRGTDTQYF.

The chain has TRBV24-1 and TRBJ2-1; D might be TRBD1 or TRBD2, each matching 5 bases. Trimming removed 3 bases from V and 0 bases from J, with 11 bases in between. The CDR3 runs to 16 residues. The V gene's germline CDR1 is KGHDR and CDR2 SFDVKD. The CDR3 DNA reads TGTGCCACCAGTGATATCGGGACCGGCTCCTACAATGAGCAGTTCTTC. It is translated as CATSDIGTGSYNEQFF.

The DNA for the CDR3 is TGTGCCAGCAGTTTCATAGCGGGAGCCGAGGAGACCCAGTACTTC. It yields the protein CASSFIAGAEETQYF. The chain couples TRBV28 to TRBJ2-5, with 9 nucleotides matching TRBD2. Trimming removed 3 bases from V and 5 bases from J; junction bases left unmatched: 7. The CDR3 runs to 15 residues. CDR1 and CDR2 (germline): MDHEN, SYDVKM.

This clonotype was detected many times. A junction boundary mismatches the germline segment, possibly from a read error. CDR3 sequence: CASSFESYEQYF. CDR3 bases: TGTGCCAGCAGCTTTGAATCCTACGAGCAGTACTTC. The chain carries TRBV5-1 and TRBJ2-7; D unresolved. The CDR3 runs 12 residues. Germline V gives CDR1 SGHRS, CDR2 YFSETQ. Combining the CDR3 with reference TRBV5-1 and TRBJ2-7 gives the whole variable domain KAGVTQTPRYLIKTRGQQVTLSCSPISGHRSVSWYQQTPGQGLQFLFEYFSETQRNKGNFPGRFSGRQFSNSRSEMNVSTLELGDSALYLCASSFESYEQYFGPGTRLTVT.

This clonotype was observed at least ten times. The chain carries TRBV6-2 or TRBV6-3 and TRBJ1-1; unclear D gene. Trimming shortened V by 10 bases and J by 0 bases, and 12 bases separated the two germline ends. Germline V gene lookup returns CDR1 MNHEY and CDR2 SVGEGT. This CDR3 is 13 amino acids long. CDR3: CATHGRMNTEAFF. The DNA for the CDR3 is TGTGCCACCCATGGACGGATGAACACTGAAGCTTTCTTT.

In this sample, this clonotype turned up many times. CDR3 loop: CASSFPPNRDTGLADEQFF. CDR3 bases: TGTGCCAGCAGTTTTCCCCCTAACCGGGACACGGGACTAGCGGATGAGCAGTTCTTC. The chain is built from TRBV28 and TRBJ2-1; 11 bases match TRBD2. This CDR3 contains 19 residues. Losses at the gene ends were 3 bases for V and 8 bases for J; bases not matched to a gene: 18. CDR1 and CDR2 from the germline V gene are MDHEN and SYDVKM. The complete variable domain, with remaining parts taken from reference TRBV28 and TRBJ2-1, reads DVKVTQSSRYLVKRTGEKVFLECVQDMDHENMFWYRQDPGLGLRLIYFSYDVKMKEKGDIPEGYSVSREKKERFSLILESASTNQTSMYLCASSFPPNRDTGLADEQFFGPGTRLTVL.

The rearrangement uses TRBV7-9 and TRBJ2-7, with a possible D match to TRBD1 (6 bases). This CDR3 is 15 amino acids long. Germline CDR1 reads SEHNR; CDR2 reads FQNEAQ (reference sequence). The V and J ends lost 5 bases and 2 bases respectively, with 16 bases between them. The CDR3 nucleotides are TGTGCCAGCAGCCCACAGGGTCATAGGACCTACGAGCAGTACTTC. Translation: CASSPQGHRTYEQYF. The full variable domain, completed using reference TRBV7-9 and TRBJ2-7, is DTGVSQNPRHKITKRGQNVTFRCDPISEHNRLYWYRQTLGQGPEFLTYFQNEAQLEKSRLLSDRFSAERPKGSFSTLEIQRTEQGDSAMYLCASSPQGHRTYEQYFGPGTRLTVT.

This clonotype was seen at least ten times. J is TRBJ2-1 and V is TRBV7-8; the match to TRBD2 covers 15 bases. Germline CDR1 and CDR2: SGHVS and FQNEAQ. This CDR3 has 17 residues. J gave up 7 bases and V 4 bases, and 8 bases lay outside the gene matches. The CDR3 DNA reads TGTGCCAGCAGCTCGACCGGGACTAGCGGGAGGCTGAATGAGCAGTTCTTC. It specifies CASSSTGTSGRLNEQFF.

Many counts were recorded for this clonotype. The chain recombines TRBV2 with TRBJ2-1; 7 positions agree with TRBD1. CDR3 size: 14 residues. The V and J ends lost 4 bases and 12 bases, in that order; junction bases with no gene match: 12. Germline V gives CDR1 SNHLY, CDR2 FYNNEI. CDR3 nucleotides: TGTGCCAGCAGTGGGACAGGCTCACCCCAAACGCAGTTCTTC. This encodes CASSGTGSPQTQFF.

This clonotype was observed a handful of times. V and J are TRBV4-2 and TRBJ2-2; D not certain. V lost 0 bases and J 5 bases, leaving 10 bases between the germline ends. From germline, CDR1 is LGHNA and CDR2 YNFKEQ. The CDR3 spans 15 residues. Here the CDR3 reads CASSQDPPGTGELFF. For the CDR3, the DNA is TGTGCCAGCAGCCAAGACCCACCCGGGACCGGGGAGCTGTTTTTT.

This clonotype has a handful of counts. The chain is built from TRBV10-1 and TRBJ2-3; D call uncertain. Germline lookup yields CDR1 WNHNN and CDR2 SYGVQD (reference sequence). The CDR3 consists of 13 residues. V dropped 3 bases and J dropped 4 bases, with 8 bases sitting between them. The CDR3 protein is CASSDTPADTQYF. CDR3 in DNA: TGCGCCAGCAGTGACACTCCGGCAGATACGCAGTATTTT.

This clonotype occurred many times. This chain connects TRBV18 to TRBJ1-2; the D is unclear. Trimming removed 1 base from V and 4 bases from J, with 10 bases in between. CDR1 is KGHSH, CDR2 LQKENI, per germline. The CDR3 runs 14 residues. CDR3 sequence: CASSPQEQSYGYTF. Written as DNA, the CDR3 is TGTGCCAGCTCACCACAGGAGCAAAGCTATGGCTACACCTTC.

This clonotype was observed once. Since a much larger clone is just one base distant, this may be a read error. The chain links TRBV5-1 to TRBJ2-5; 7 bases fit TRBD2. Germline loops: CDR1 SGHRS, CDR2 YFSETQ. This CDR3 is 16 amino acids long. The CDR3 sequence: CASGLGASGMGETQYF. CDR3 coding DNA: TGTGCCAGCGGCTTAGGGGCGAGCGGGATGGGAGAGACCCAGTACTTC. Combining the CDR3 with reference TRBV5-1 and TRBJ2-5 gives the whole variable domain KAGVTQTPRYLIKTRGQQVTLSCSPISGHRSVSWYQQTPGQGLQFLFEYFSETQRNKGNFPGRFSGRQFSNSRSEMNVSTLELGDSALYLCASGLGASGMGETQYFGPGTRLLVL.

This clonotype was seen many times. The chain is built from TRBV12-3 or TRBV12-4 and TRBJ2-3; unclear D gene. V lost 6 bases and J lost 4, with 20 bases in between. The CDR3 spans 16 residues. CDR3 nucleotides: TGTGCCAGCAGACGGTTTGGGATCTTGACATCAGATACGCAGTATTTT. This sequence encodes CASRRFGILTSDTQYF.

This clonotype was recorded a few times. V is TRBV9 and J is TRBJ1-3, with D possibly TRBD1 on 5 matching bases. CDR3 size: 13 residues. CDR1 is SGDLS, CDR2 YYNGEE, per germline. Trimming removed 4 bases at V and 4 bases at J, with 9 bases between. The CDR3 reads CASSTAGGNTIYF. CDR3 DNA: TGTGCCAGCAGCACCGCAGGGGGAAACACCATATATTTT.

This clonotype came up many times. This rearrangement joins TRBV18 to TRBJ2-3, with 7 positions matching TRBD2. The V segment lost 8 bases and the J segment 2 bases; nucleotides outside the gene matches: 10. This CDR3 is 15 amino acids long. CDR1 is KGHSH and CDR2 is LQKENI in the germline V gene. CDR3: CASSPPSGSTDTQYF. The CDR3 coding sequence is TGTGCCAGCAGTCCGCCTAGCGGTTCCACAGATACGCAGTATTTT.

This clonotype was counted ten times or more. This sequence joins TRBV6-2 or TRBV6-3 and TRBJ2-1, with TRBD2 identical over 16 bases. Germline loops: CDR1 MNHEY, CDR2 SVGEGT. This CDR3 contains 19 residues. V gave up 6 bases and J gave up 0 bases; unmatched junction bases: 8. This chain's CDR3 is CASSPGLAGGIRSYNEQFF. CDR3 DNA sequence: TGTGCCAGCAGCCCGGGACTAGCGGGAGGGATACGCTCCTACAATGAGCAGTTCTTC.

In its sample, this clonotype was seen many times. The CDR3 here is CSVVQNGYTF. The CDR3 nucleotides read TGCAGCGTTGTCCAAAATGGCTACACCTTC. V usage is TRBV29-1 and J usage is TRBJ1-2; D gene ambiguous. The CDR3 extends over 10 amino acids. Between the trimmed V and J ends, which lost 4 bases and 6 bases, there was a span of 6 bases. Germline values: CDR1 SQVTM, CDR2 ANQGSEA.

This clonotype was found many times. The chain joins TRBV7-2 to TRBJ2-7; 11 bases map to TRBD2. The CDR3 spans 16 residues. J lost 3 bases, V lost 5 bases, and 9 bases had no gene match. CDR1 is SGHTA and CDR2 is FQGNSA in the germline V gene. Here the CDR3 DNA reads TGTGCCAGCAGCCCGATGACTAGCGGGATCCTCTACGAGCAGTACTTC. Amino acids: CASSPMTSGILYEQYF.